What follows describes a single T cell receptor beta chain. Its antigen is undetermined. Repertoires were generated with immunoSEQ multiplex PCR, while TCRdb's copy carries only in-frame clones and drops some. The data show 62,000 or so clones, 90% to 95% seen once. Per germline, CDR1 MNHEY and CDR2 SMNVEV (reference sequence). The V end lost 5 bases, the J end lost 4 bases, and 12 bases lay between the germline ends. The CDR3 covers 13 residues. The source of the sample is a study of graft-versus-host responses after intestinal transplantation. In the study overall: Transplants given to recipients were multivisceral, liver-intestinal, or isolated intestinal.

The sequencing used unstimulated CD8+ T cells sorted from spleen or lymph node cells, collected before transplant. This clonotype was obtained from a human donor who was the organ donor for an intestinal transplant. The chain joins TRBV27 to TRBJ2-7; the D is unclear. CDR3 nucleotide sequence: TGTGCCAGCAGTCCCTTTTTGTCTTACGAGCAGTACTTC. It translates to CASSPFLSYEQYF.